This T cell receptor (beta chain) was identified during a study of T cell repertoires in cytomegalovirus infection. This clonotype was counted at least ten times. The antigen is unknown. TCRdb redid the calling of the reads with MiXCR, one entry per CDR3 protein. The sample has more than 250,000 distinct CDR3 sequences, about 13% seen once. General observations from the study: HLA-C-restricted, CMV-specific TCR beta clonotypes were dominant ex vivo.

Germline V CDR1 and CDR2: SGHTA, FQGNSA. This CDR3 has 13 residues. Trimming took off 5 bases at V and 2 bases at J, with 9 bases between the two ends. Sequencing was done on a sample of PBMCs. The chain has TRBV7-2 and TRBJ2-5, with D possibly TRBD2 on 6 matching bases. The clonotype was recovered from a human donor in good health (CMV status not recorded). Some clones in this sample may be carry-over from other donors' samples. CDR3 loop: CASSLSGQETQYF. Written as DNA, the CDR3 is TGTGCCAGCAGCCTTAGCGGACAAGAGACCCAGTACTTC.